These 17 T cell receptor beta chains were all obtained from the same sample, sequenced in a study of T cell responses to AZD1222 COVID-19 vaccine. This table comes from immunoSEQ multiplex PCR, and its TCRdb copy is limited to in-frame clones, with some not included. The table includes more than 95,000 clones, about 89% detected once. The material sequenced was peripheral blood, taken on day 0 of MenACWY control vaccination. Receptor source: an adult in good health.

J is TRBJ2-3 and V is TRBV4-3; tentatively, D is TRBD2 (7 bases). V dropped 0 bases and J dropped 2 bases, with 15 bases sitting between them. In germline, CDR1 is LGHNA, CDR2 YSLEER. The CDR3 has 17 amino acids. The CDR3 DNA follows: TGCGCCAGCAGCCAAGATACGGGGGGACATAACACAGATACGCAGTATTTT. This gives the protein CASSQDTGGHNTDTQYF.

This chain joins TRBV7-9 and TRBJ2-3; D remains ambiguous. The CDR3 totals 14 residues. Germline-derived CDR1 and CDR2 are SEHNR and FQNEAQ (reference sequence). Trimming cost V 5 bases and J 4 bases, with 13 bases left between them. The CDR3 coding sequence is TGTGCCAGCAGCGCAGAGGTTGCATCAGATACGCAGTATTTT. Encoded protein: CASSAEVASDTQYF.

V is TRBV11-2 and J is TRBJ2-7; D may correspond to TRBD1 or TRBD2 (5 bases each). The germline CDR1 and CDR2 sequences are SGHAT and FQNNGV. Trimming pared 1 base from V and 6 bases from J, leaving 16 bases between. There are 15 residues in the CDR3. The CDR3 sequence is CASSLGRGRDIEQYF. For the CDR3, the DNA is TGTGCCAGCAGCTTAGGCCGGGGCAGGGATATCGAGCAGTACTTC. The full variable domain, in which reference TRBV11-2 and TRBJ2-7 provide the parts outside the CDR3, is EAGVAQSPRYKIIEKRQSVAFWCNPISGHATLYWYQQILGQGPKLLIQFQNNGVVDDSQLPKDRFSAERLKGVDSTLKIQPAKLEDSAVYLCASSLGRGRDIEQYFGPGTRLTVT.

The chain combines TRBV7-8 with TRBJ1-5; no firm D call. The CDR3 spans 12 residues. With 1 base removed from V and 5 bases from J, the gap between germline ends came to 3 bases. The germline V gene encodes CDR1 SGHVS and CDR2 FQNEAQ. CDR3 nucleotide sequence: TGTGCCAGCAGCTTAGGTTATCAGCCCCAGCATTTT. It codes for CASSLGYQPQHF.

The V gene is TRBV6-1, the J gene TRBJ2-7; D gene unclear. The CDR3 runs 15 residues. The germline V gene has CDR1 MNHNS and CDR2 SASEGT. V lost 1 base and J lost 0, with 10 bases in between. The CDR3 DNA sequence: TGTGCCAGCAGTGAAGGCCTGACGAGCTCCTACGAGCAGTACTTC. As protein: CASSEGLTSSYEQYF.

V is TRBV5-1 and J is TRBJ1-1; D gene uncertain. Trimming removed 7 bases from V and 1 base from J, with 17 bases in between. There are 15 residues in the CDR3. The germline V gene has CDR1 SGHRS and CDR2 YFSETQ. CDR3 DNA sequence: TGCGCCAGCCGATCGGGCCACTCAGGGAACACTGAAGCTTTCTTT. This encodes CASRSGHSGNTEAFF.

The chain has TRBV5-6 and TRBJ1-2; no clear D. CDR3 length equals 13 residues. V lost 1 base and J lost 1, with 5 bases in between. Germline V gene sequence: CDR1 SGHDT, CDR2 YYEEEE. The CDR3 here is CASSLRGNYGYTF. In DNA form, the CDR3 reads TGTGCCAGCAGCTTGCGGGGTAACTATGGCTACACCTTC.

V gene TRBV19 combines with J gene TRBJ2-1; 7 bases are shared with TRBD2. CDR3 length: 15 amino acids. Unmatched junction bases numbered 6, after V lost 2 bases and J lost 5 bases. CDR1 is LNHDA, CDR2 SQIVND, per germline (reference sequence). The chain's CDR3 is CASSISSGGNNEQFF. As DNA, the CDR3 is TGTGCCAGTAGTATATCTAGCGGCGGCAACAATGAGCAGTTCTTC.

CDR3 region: CATSDPGTVDTQYF. In DNA, the CDR3 is TGTGCCACCAGTGATCCCGGGACTGTGGATACGCAGTATTTT. The chain combines TRBV24-1 with TRBJ2-3; possible D gene TRBD2, 6 bases. CDR3 length: 14 amino acids. Germline V CDR1 and CDR2: KGHDR, SFDVKD. V lost 3 bases, J lost 6 bases, and 12 bases lay in between.

The V gene is TRBV30, the J gene TRBJ2-7; D might be TRBD2 (7 bases). Per the germline V gene, CDR1 is GTSNPN and CDR2 is SVGIG (reference sequence). The CDR3 spans 13 residues. Between the trimmed V and J ends, which lost 1 base and 4 bases, there was a span of 11 bases. The CDR3 nucleotides read TGTGCCTGGAGTGAGGGGGGGCAGTACGAGCAGTACTTC. Translation: CAWSEGGQYEQYF.

The chain uses TRBV7-9 and TRBJ2-7; D unresolved. The CDR3 extends over 15 amino acids. Germline CDR1 and CDR2: SEHNR and FQNEAQ (reference sequence). V lost 1 base and J lost 2, with 12 bases in between. The CDR3 is CASSLGVGSPYEQYF. DNA of the CDR3: TGTGCCAGCAGCTTAGGGGTTGGCAGCCCCTACGAGCAGTACTTC.

The chain uses TRBV7-6 and TRBJ1-3; tentative D call: TRBD1 (5 bases). V was shortened by 5 bases and J by 1 base, with 12 bases between the two germline ends. The CDR3 is made up of 15 amino acids. Germline-derived CDR1 and CDR2 are SGHVS and FNYEAQ. In nucleotides, the CDR3 is TGTGCCAGCAGCAGGTTCGACAGATCTGGAAACACCATATATTTT. It is translated as CASSRFDRSGNTIYF.

The CDR3, as DNA: TGTGCCAGCAGCCCTGGACAGGGGGCTAACTATGGCTACACCTTC. Its translation: CASSPGQGANYGYTF. The chain has TRBV4-2 and TRBJ1-2, with 10 bases lining up with TRBD1. The CDR3 extends over 15 amino acids. The germline V gene has CDR1 LGHNA and CDR2 YNFKEQ. V was clipped by 4 bases and J by 0 bases; unmatched bases: 2.

The rearrangement joins TRBV9 to TRBJ1-6; perhaps TRBD1 as D (5 bases). The CDR3 is made up of 15 amino acids. In germline, CDR1 is SGDLS, CDR2 YYNGEE. The V and J ends lost 4 bases and 9 bases respectively, with 17 bases between them. The CDR3 loop reads CASSPMGVGSSPLHF. The CDR3, as DNA: TGTGCCAGCAGCCCCATGGGGGTGGGGAGTTCACCCCTCCACTTT.

This rearrangement joins TRBV11-3 to TRBJ2-7, with unresolved D. This CDR3 comprises 13 residues. With 1 base removed from V and 2 bases from J, the gap between germline ends came to 6 bases. Germline loops: CDR1 SGHNT, CDR2 YENEEA. The CDR3 bases are TGTGCCAGCAGCTTAGGAATGGCCTACGAGCAGTACTTC. This codes for CASSLGMAYEQYF.

The chain couples TRBV13 to TRBJ2-1, with 7 bases lining up with TRBD2. Germline-derived CDR1 and CDR2 are PRHDT and FYEKMQ (reference sequence). There are 15 residues in the CDR3. The ends lost 5 bases at V and 2 bases at J; junction bases unmatched: 6. For the CDR3, the DNA is TGTGCCAGCAGCCCTAGGACTAGAGCCTACAATGAGCAGTTCTTC. This encodes CASSPRTRAYNEQFF.

This chain links TRBV5-1 with TRBJ2-7, with TRBD2 as a possible D gene (6 bases). Trimming pared 6 bases from V and 5 bases from J, leaving 18 bases between. Looked up from germline, CDR1 is SGHRS and CDR2 is YFSETQ. The CDR3 length is 14 residues. The CDR3, as DNA: TGCGCCAGCAATGTGGGACTCAGGGCCCACGAGCAGTACTTC. Protein product: CASNVGLRAHEQYF. The full variable domain, rest sourced from reference TRBV5-1 and TRBJ2-7, is KAGVTQTPRYLIKTRGQQVTLSCSPISGHRSVSWYQQTPGQGLQFLFEYFSETQRNKGNFPGRFSGRQFSNSRSEMNVSTLELGDSALYLCASNVGLRAHEQYFGPGTRLTVT.